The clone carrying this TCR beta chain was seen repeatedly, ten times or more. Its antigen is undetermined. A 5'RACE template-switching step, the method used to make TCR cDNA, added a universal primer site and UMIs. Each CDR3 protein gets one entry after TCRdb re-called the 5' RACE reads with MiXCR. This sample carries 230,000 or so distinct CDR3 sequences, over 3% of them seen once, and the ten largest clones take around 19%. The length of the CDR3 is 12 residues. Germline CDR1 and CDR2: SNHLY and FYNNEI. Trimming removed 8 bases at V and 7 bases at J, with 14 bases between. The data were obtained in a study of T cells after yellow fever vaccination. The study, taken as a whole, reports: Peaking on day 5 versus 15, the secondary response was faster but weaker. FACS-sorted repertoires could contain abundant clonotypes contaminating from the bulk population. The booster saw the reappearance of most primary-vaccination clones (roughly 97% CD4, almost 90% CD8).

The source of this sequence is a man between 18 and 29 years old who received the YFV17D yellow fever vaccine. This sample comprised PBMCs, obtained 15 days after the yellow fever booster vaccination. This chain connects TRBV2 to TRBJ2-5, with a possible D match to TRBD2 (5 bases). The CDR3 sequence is CASGELLSTQYF. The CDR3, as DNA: TGTGCCAGCGGGGAGCTCTTATCGACCCAGTACTTC.